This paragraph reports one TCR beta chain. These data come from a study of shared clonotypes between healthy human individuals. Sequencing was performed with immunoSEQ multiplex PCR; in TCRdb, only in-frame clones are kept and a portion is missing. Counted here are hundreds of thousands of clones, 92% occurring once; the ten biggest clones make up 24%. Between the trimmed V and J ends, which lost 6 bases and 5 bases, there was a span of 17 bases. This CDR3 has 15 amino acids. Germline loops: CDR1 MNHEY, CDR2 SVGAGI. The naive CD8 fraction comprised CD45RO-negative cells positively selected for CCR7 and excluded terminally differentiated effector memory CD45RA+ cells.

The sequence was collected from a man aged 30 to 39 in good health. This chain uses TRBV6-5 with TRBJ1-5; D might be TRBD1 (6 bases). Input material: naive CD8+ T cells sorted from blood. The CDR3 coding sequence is TGTGCCAGCAGACCCCTTCAGGGGTTCGATCAGCCCCAGCATTTT. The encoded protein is CASRPLQGFDQPQHF.